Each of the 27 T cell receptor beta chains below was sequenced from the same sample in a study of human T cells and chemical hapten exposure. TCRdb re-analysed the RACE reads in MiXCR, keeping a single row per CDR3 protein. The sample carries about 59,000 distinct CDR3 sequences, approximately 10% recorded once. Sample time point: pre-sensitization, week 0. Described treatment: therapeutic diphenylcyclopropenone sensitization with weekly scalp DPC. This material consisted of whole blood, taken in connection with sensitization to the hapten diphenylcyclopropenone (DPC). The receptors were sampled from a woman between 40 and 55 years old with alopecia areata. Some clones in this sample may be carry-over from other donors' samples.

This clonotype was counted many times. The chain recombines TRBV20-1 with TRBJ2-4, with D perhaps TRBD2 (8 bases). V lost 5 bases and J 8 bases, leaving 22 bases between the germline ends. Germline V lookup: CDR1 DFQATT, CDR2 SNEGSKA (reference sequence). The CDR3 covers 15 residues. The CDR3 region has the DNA TGCAGTGCTGCCGGGGGGGGCAGGGGGAGGTACATTCAGTACTTC. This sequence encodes CSAAGGGRGRYIQYF.

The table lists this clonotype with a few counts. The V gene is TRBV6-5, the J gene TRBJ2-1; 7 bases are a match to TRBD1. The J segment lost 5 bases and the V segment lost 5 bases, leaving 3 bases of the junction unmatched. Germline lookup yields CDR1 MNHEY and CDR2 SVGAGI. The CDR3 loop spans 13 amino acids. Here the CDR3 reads CASSRDRHNEQFF. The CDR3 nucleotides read TGTGCCAGCAGTCGGGACAGACACAATGAGCAGTTCTTC.

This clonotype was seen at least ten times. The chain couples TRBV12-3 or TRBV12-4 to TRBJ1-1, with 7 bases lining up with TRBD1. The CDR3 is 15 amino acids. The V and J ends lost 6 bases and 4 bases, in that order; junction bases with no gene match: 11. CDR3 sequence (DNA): TGTGCCAGCAGGGACCTACAGGGGTTGATCACTGAAGCTTTCTTT. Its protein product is CASRDLQGLITEAFF.

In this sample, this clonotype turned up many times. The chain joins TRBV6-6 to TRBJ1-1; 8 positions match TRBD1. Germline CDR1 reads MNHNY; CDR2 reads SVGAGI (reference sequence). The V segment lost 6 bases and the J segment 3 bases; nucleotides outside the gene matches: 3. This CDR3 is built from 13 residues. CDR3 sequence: CASREDRDTEAFF. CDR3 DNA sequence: TGTGCCAGCAGGGAGGACAGGGACACTGAAGCTTTCTTT.

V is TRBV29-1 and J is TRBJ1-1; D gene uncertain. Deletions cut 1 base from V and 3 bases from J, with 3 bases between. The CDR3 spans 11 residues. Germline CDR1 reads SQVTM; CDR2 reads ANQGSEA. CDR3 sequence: CSVEVYTEAFF. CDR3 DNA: TGCAGCGTTGAAGTCTACACTGAAGCTTTCTTT.

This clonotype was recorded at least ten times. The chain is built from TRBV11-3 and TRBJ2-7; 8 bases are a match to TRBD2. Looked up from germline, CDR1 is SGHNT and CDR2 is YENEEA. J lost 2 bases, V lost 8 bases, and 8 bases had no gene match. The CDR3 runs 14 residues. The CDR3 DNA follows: TGTGCCAGCTCGCCCGGGGGGGCCGCCTACGAGCAGTACTTC. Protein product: CASSPGGAAYEQYF. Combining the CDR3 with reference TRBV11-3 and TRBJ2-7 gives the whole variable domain EAGVVQSPRYKIIEKKQPVAFWCNPISGHNTLYWYLQNLGQGPELLIRYENEEAVDDSQLPKDRFSAERLKGVDSTLKIQPAELGDSAVYLCASSPGGAAYEQYFGPGTRLTVT.

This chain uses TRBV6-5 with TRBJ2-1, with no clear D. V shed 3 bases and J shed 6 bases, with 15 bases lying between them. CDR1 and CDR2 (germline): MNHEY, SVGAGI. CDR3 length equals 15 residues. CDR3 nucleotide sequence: TGTGCCAGCAGTTATTTCCCGAGTAGTTCCAATGAGCAGTTCTTC. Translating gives CASSYFPSSSNEQFF.

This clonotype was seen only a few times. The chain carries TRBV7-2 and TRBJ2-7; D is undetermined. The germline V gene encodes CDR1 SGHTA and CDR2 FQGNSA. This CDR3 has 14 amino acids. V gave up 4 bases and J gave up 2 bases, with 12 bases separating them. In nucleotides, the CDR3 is TGTGCCAGCAGCTCCAGGACGGAGACCTACGAGCAGTACTTC. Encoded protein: CASSSRTETYEQYF.

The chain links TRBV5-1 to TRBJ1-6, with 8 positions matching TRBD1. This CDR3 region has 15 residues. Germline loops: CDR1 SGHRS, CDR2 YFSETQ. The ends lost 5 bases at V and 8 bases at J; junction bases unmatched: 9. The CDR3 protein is CASRRTDRGDSPLHF. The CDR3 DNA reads TGCGCCAGCAGGAGAACTGACAGGGGAGATTCACCCCTCCACTTT.

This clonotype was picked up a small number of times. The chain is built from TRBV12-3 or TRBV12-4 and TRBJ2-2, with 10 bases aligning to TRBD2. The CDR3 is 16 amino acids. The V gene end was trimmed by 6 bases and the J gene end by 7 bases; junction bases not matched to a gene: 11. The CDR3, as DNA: TGTGCCAGCAGGCCACTAGCGGGGCCCGGCCGCGGGGAGCTGTTTTTT. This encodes CASRPLAGPGRGELFF.

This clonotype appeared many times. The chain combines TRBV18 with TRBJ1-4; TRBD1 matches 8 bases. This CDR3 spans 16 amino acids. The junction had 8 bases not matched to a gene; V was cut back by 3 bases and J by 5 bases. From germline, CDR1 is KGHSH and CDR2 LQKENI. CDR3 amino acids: CASSPLAGGSNEKLFF. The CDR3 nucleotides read TGTGCCAGCTCACCGCTTGCAGGGGGCTCAAATGAAAAACTGTTTTTT.

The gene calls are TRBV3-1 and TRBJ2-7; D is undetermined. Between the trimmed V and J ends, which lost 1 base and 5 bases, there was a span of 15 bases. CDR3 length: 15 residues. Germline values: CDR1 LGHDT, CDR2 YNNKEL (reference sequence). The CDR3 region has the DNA TGTGCCAGCAGCCAAGTTAGCCGGGCAAGTGACGAGCAGTACTTC. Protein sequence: CASSQVSRASDEQYF.

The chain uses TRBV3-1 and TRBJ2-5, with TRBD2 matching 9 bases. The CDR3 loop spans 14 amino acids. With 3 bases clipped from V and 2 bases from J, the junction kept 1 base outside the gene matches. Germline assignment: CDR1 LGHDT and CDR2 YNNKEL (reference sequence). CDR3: CASSHSGGQETQYF. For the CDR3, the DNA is TGTGCCAGCAGCCATAGCGGGGGACAAGAGACCCAGTACTTC.

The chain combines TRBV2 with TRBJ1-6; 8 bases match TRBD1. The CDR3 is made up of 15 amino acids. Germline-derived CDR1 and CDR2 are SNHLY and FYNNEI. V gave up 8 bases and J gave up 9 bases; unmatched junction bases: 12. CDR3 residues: CASHHGQGGSSPLHF. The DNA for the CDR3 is TGTGCCAGCCACCACGGACAGGGAGGGAGTTCACCCCTCCACTTT.

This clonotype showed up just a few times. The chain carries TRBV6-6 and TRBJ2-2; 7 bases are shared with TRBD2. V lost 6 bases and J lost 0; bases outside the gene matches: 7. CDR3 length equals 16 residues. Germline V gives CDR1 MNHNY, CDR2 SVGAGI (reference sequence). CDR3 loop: CASSLDLAANTGELFF. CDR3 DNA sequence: TGTGCCAGCAGCTTGGACCTAGCGGCGAACACCGGGGAGCTGTTTTTT.

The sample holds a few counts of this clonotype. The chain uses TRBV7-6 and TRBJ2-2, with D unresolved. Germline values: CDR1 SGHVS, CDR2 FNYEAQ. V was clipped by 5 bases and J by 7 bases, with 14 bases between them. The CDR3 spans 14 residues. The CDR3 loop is CASSRNSVDGELFF. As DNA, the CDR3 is TGTGCCAGCAGCCGAAATTCAGTGGACGGGGAGCTGTTTTTT.

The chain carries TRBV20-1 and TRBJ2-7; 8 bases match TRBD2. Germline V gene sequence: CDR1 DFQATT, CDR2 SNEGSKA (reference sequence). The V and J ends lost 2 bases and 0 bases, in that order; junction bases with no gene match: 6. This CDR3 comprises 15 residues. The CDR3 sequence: CSARQLSGNSYEQYF. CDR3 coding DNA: TGCAGTGCTAGACAACTTAGCGGGAACTCCTACGAGCAGTACTTC.

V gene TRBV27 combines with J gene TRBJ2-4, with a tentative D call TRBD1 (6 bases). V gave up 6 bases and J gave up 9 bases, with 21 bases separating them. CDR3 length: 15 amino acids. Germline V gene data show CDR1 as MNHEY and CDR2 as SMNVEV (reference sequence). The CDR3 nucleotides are TGTGCCAGCAGCCCACTGGGGCAGGGGAGCGCCATTCAGTACTTC. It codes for CASSPLGQGSAIQYF.

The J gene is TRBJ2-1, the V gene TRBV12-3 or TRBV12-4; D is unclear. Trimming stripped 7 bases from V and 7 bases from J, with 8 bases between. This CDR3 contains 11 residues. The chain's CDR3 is CASTIANEQFF. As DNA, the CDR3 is TGTGCCAGCACCATAGCAAATGAGCAGTTCTTC.

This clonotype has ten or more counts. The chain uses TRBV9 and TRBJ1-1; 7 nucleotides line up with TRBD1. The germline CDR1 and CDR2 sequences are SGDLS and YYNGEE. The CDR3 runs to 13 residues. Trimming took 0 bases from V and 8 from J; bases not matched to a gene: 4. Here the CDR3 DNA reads TGTGCCAGCAGCGTAGCTCTGACAGGGGAAGCTTTCTTT. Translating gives CASSVALTGEAFF.

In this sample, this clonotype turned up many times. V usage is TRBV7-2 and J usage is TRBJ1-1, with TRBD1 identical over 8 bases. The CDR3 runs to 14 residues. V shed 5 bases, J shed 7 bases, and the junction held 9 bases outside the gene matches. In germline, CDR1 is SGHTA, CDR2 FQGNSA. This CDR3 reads CASSATRDRLEAFF. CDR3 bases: TGTGCCAGCAGCGCCACCCGGGACAGGCTTGAAGCTTTCTTT.

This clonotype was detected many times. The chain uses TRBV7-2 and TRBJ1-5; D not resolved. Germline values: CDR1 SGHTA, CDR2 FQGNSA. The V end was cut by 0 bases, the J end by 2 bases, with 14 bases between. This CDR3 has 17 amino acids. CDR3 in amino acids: CASSLALGRSGNQPQHF. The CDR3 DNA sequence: TGTGCCAGCAGCTTAGCGCTTGGCAGGAGTGGCAATCAGCCCCAGCATTTT. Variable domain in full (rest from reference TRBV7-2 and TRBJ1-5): GAGVSQSPSNKVTEKGKDVELRCDPISGHTALYWYRQSLGQGLEFLIYFQGNSAPDKSGLPSDRFSAERTGGSVSTLTIQRTQQEDSAVYLCASSLALGRSGNQPQHFGDGTRLSIL.

The CDR3 sequence: CASSSWGTSGANVLTF. The CDR3 region has the DNA TGTGCCAGCAGCTCCTGGGGGACCTCTGGGGCCAACGTCCTGACTTTC. The rearrangement links TRBV5-8 to TRBJ2-6; D could derive from TRBD1 or TRBD2 (5 bases each). Germline values: CDR1 SGHTS, CDR2 YDEGEE. V dropped 3 bases and J dropped 0 bases, with 10 bases sitting between them. CDR3 length equals 16 residues.

The CDR3: CASSAARGREKLFF. The CDR3 DNA is TGTGCCAGCAGTGCCGCGAGGGGTAGGGAAAAACTGTTTTTT. The chain is built from TRBV6-5 and TRBJ1-4; TRBD1 is a possible D gene (5 bases). This CDR3 region has 14 residues. Germline assignment: CDR1 MNHEY and CDR2 SVGAGI. Trimming pared 5 bases from V and 8 bases from J, leaving 15 bases between.

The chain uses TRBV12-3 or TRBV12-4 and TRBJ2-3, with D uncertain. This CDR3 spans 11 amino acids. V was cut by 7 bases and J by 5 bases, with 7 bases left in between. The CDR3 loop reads CASKRGDTQYF. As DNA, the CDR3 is TGTGCCAGCAAGCGAGGAGATACGCAGTATTTT.

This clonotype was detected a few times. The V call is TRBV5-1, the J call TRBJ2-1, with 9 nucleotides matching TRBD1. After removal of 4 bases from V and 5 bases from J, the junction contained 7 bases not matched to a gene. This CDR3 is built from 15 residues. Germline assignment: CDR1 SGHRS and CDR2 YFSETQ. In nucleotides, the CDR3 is TGCGCCAGCAGCCTAGGGGACAGGGTGAACAATGAGCAGTTCTTC. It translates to CASSLGDRVNNEQFF.

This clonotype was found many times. This chain's CDR3 is CASSPRQGVFTGELFF. CDR3 coding DNA: TGTGCCAGCAGTCCGAGACAGGGAGTCTTTACCGGGGAGCTGTTTTTT. The J gene is TRBJ2-2, the V gene TRBV6-2 or TRBV6-3; 7 nucleotides line up with TRBD1. V was pared by 5 bases and J by 5 bases, with 11 bases of the junction left unmatched. This CDR3 contains 16 residues. CDR1 is MNHEY and CDR2 is SVGEGT in the germline V gene.